The TCR beta chain described here comes from a study of T cells in tumors after PD-1 blockade. Study context: Each patient got pembrolizumab 200 mg every 3 weeks or cemiplimab 350 mg every 2 weeks. Mean per tumor sample: 26,066 templates (about 554-99,264), 6,000 or so unique clonotypes. Study-wide findings and caveats: Peripheral recruitment is suggested, as some novel exhausted tumor clones were in pre-treatment blood. After therapy, most expanded exhausted CD8+ clones were absent pre-treatment, suggesting clonal replacement.

For this clone: The antigen remains unidentified.

V gave up 5 bases and J gave up 5 bases; unmatched junction bases: 7. The CDR3 is 15 amino acids. In germline, CDR1 is SGHTA, CDR2 FQGTGA. Sequencing was performed with immunoSEQ multiplex PCR; in TCRdb, only in-frame clones are kept and a portion is missing. The sample has about 5,800 clones, 65% to 80% seen once. The source was tumor tissue, collected before anti-PD-1 treatment. V gene TRBV7-3 combines with J gene TRBJ2-1, with 9 bases aligning to TRBD2. The origin of this receptor is a human donor with basal cell carcinoma. The CDR3 protein is CASSQGLAKNNEQFF. CDR3 nucleotide sequence: TGTGCCAGCAGCCAGGGACTAGCTAAGAACAATGAGCAGTTCTTC.